This TCR beta chain emerged from a study of CD8 T cells in Susac syndrome. The CDR3 runs to 14 residues. The germline CDR1 and CDR2 sequences are SGHTA and FQGNSA. V lost 7 bases to trimming and J lost 4 bases, with 16 bases between them. Random-hexamer reverse transcription was applied to roughly 0.5 to 1 ug RNA. A multiplex approach, immunoSEQ multiplex PCR, amplified TCR beta CDR3 across 54 Vbeta and 13 Jbeta. TCRdb passed the immunoSEQ multiplex PCR reads through MiXCR, listing each CDR3 protein once. This sample has approximately 130,000 distinct CDR3 sequences, with 94% found just once. Blood CD8+ and CD4+ T cells underwent high-throughput TCR beta sequencing. Healthy donors constituted the controls, which were matched for age and sex. Isolation of CD8+ and CD4+ T cells was performed negatively, whereas enrichment of TEMRA cells was done by FACS.

The sequenced sample consisted of CD4+ T cells from PBMCs. This clonotype originated in a human donor in good health. The chain links TRBV7-2 to TRBJ2-5, with D perhaps matching TRBD1 (8 bases). The CDR3 DNA reads TGTGCCAGCAACAACAGGGGGGGAGGAGAGACCCAGTACTTC. This gives the protein CASNNRGGGETQYF. Complete variable domain (other parts from reference TRBV7-2 and TRBJ2-5): GAGVSQSPSNKVTEKGKDVELRCDPISGHTALYWYRQSLGQGLEFLIYFQGNSAPDKSGLPSDRFSAERTGGSVSTLTIQRTQQEDSAVYLCASNNRGGGETQYFGPGTRLLVL.